This T cell receptor beta chain was sequenced during a study of T cells in Graves' hyperthyroidism and ophthalmopathy. Any patient presenting with uncontrolled infection, other autoimmune disease, pregnancy or lactation was left out. Orbital computed tomography, thyroid ultrasound, serum thyroxine and TRAb, and clinical symptoms together informed the diagnoses. Researchers took RNA transcripts and amplified the TCR beta CDR3 regions from them. Carried out on the TCR CDR3, a first-round RT-PCR used the HTBI primer set. MiXCR, run by TCRdb on the multiplex PCR reads, gives a single entry per CDR3 protein. The sample includes about 590,000 distinct CDR3 sequences, 15% to 17% of them seen just once. Findings and limits, study-wide: Researchers found most expanded thyroid clonotypes above 0.001 in blood as well.

As for this clonotype: Its antigen is undetermined.

Germline values: CDR1 SGHDN, CDR2 FVKESK. The V gene end was trimmed by 0 bases and the J gene end by 4 bases; junction bases not matched to a gene: 12. The CDR3 consists of 19 residues. The chain joins TRBV14 to TRBJ2-1, with 10 bases that match TRBD2. This clonotype was obtained from a woman in her twenties or thirties with Graves' hyperthyroidism. Material: blood. In nucleotides, the CDR3 is TGTGCCAGCAGCCAAGAAGGGTCTAGCGGGAGACCTAGATACAATGAGCAGTTCTTC. The encoded protein is CASSQEGSSGRPRYNEQFF.